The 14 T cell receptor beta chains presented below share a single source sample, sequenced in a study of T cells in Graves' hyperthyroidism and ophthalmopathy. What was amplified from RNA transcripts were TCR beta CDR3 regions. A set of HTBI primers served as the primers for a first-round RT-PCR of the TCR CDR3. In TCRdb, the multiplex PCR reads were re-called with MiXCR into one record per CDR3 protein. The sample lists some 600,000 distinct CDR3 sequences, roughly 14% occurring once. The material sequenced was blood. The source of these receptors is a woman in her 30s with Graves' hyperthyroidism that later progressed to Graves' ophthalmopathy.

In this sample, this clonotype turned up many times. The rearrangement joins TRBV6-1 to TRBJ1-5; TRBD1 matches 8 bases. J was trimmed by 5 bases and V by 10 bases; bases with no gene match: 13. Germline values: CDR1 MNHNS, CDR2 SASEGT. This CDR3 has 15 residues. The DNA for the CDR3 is TGTGCCACCTGGGGCTGGACAGGGAGAGATCAGCCCCAGCATTTT. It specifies CATWGWTGRDQPQHF.

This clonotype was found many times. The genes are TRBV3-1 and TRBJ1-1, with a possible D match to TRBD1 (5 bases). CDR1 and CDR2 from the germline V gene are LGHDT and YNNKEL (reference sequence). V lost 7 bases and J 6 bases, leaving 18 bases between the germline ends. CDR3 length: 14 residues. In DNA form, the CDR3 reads TGTGCCAGCAACAGCAGACGGGAAGGGGCTGAAGCTTTCTTT. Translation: CASNSRREGAEAFF.

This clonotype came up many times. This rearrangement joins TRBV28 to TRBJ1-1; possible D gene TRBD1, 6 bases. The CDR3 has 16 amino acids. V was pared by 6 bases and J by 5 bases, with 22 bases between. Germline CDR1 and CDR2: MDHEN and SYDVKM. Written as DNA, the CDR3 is TGTGCCAGCAGATTTAATGACAGGTTGGGCGATACTGAAGCTTTCTTT. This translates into CASRFNDRLGDTEAFF.

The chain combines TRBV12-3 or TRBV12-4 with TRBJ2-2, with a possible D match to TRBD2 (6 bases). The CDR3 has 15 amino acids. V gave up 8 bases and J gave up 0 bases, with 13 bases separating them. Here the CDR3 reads CASRKIAANTGELFF. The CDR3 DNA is TGTGCCAGCCGTAAGATAGCGGCGAACACCGGGGAGCTGTTTTTT.

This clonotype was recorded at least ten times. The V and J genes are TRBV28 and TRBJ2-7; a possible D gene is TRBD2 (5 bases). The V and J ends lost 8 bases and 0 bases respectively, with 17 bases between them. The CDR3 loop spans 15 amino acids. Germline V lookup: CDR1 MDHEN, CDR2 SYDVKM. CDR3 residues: CASAQRVLSSYEQYF. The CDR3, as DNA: TGTGCCAGCGCTCAGAGGGTCCTGAGCTCCTACGAGCAGTACTTC.

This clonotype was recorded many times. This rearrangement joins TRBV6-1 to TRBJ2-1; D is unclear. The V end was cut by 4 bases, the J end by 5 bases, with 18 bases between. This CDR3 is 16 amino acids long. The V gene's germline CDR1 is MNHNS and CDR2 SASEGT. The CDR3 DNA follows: TGTGCCAGCAGTGGGGAAAGGATTTTAAGCGACAATGAGCAGTTCTTC. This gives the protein CASSGERILSDNEQFF.

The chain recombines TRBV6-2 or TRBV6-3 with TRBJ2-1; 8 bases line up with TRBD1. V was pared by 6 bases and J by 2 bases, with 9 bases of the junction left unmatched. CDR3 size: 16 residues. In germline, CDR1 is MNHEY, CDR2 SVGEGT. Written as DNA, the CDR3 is TGTGCCAGCAGACCACTTACAGGGGGTCCCTACAATGAGCAGTTCTTC. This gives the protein CASRPLTGGPYNEQFF.

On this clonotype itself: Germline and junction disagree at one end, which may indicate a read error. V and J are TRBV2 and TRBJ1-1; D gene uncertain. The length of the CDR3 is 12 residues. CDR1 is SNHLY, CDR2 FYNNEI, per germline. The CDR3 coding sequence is TGTGCCAGCAGGGTAGTGACCACTGAAGCCTTCTTT. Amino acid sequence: CASRVVTTEAFF.

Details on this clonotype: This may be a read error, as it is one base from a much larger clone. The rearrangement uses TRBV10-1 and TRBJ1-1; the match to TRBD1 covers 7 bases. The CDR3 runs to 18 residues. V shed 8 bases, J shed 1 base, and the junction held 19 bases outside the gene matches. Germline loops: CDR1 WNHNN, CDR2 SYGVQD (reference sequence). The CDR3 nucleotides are TGCGCCAGCGGCGACCCTGACAGGGAGATAAGGGCGAACACTGAAGCTTTCTTT. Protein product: CASGDPDREIRANTEAFF.

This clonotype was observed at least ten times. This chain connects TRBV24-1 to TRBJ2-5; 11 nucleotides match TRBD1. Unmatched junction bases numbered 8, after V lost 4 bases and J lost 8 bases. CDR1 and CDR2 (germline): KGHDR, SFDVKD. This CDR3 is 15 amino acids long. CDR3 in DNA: TGTGCCACCAGTGACGGACAGGGGGCGAGGCAAACCCAGTACTTC. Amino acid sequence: CATSDGQGARQTQYF.

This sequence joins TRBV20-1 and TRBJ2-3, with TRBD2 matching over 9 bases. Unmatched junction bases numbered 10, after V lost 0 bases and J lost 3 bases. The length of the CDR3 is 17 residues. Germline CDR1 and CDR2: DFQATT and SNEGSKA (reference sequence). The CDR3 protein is CSARDGGLAGKTDTQYF. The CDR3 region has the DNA TGCAGTGCTAGAGATGGTGGCCTAGCGGGGAAAACAGATACGCAGTATTTT.

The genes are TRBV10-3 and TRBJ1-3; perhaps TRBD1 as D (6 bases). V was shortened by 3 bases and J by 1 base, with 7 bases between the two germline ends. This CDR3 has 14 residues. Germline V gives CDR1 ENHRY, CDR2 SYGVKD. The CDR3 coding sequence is TGTGCCATCAGTGATACAGGGTCTGGAAACACCATATATTTT. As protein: CAISDTGSGNTIYF.

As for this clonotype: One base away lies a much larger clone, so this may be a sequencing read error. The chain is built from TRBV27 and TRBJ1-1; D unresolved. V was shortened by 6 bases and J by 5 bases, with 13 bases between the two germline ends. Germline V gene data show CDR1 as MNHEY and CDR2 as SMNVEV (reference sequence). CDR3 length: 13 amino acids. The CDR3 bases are TGTGCCAGCAGCCGCCCAGAGGAAACTGAAGCTTTCTTT. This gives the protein CASSRPEETEAFF.

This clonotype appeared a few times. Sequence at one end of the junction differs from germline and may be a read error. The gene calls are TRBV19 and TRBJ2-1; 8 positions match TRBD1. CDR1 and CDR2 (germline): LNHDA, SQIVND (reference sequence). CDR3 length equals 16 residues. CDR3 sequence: CASSSLAGGVMYEQSF. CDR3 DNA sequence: TGTGCCAGTAGTTCCCTCGCAGGGGGCGTTATGTATGAGCAGTCCTTC.